These T cell receptor beta chains were read from a single sample in a study of neurological immune-mediated disorders. Each CDR3 protein is one row after TCRdb ran MiXCR on the 5' RACE reads. The sample has tens of thousands of distinct CDR3 sequences; about 3.8% are singletons. The specimen sequenced was PBMCs. These receptors came from a man in his fifties or sixties with multiple sclerosis. CDR3s include the opening cysteine and the closing phenylalanine or tryptophan. Fields, in order: CDR3 protein, CDR3 DNA, D gene, J gene, clone size, V gene. The D gene is left open where the match is weak. The size entry is marked missing in some rows and otherwise reads once, few, many or a size class.

CASSLDRGYEAFF TGTGCCAGCAGCTTGGACAGAGGCTATGAAGCTTTCTTT NA TRBJ1-1 many TRBV7-6
CSVRGSGQGFTGELFF TGCAGTGTTAGGGGATCGGGACAGGGTTTCACCGGGGAGCTGTTTTTT TRBD1 TRBJ2-2 many TRBV20-1
CASSLSVLNQPQHF TGTGCCAGCAGTTTATCAGTCCTAAATCAGCCCCAGCATTTT NA TRBJ1-5 many TRBV12-3/TRBV12-4
CSARDGTVSSYEQYF TGCAGTGCTAGAGATGGGACGGTAAGCTCCTACGAGCAGTACTTC NA TRBJ2-7 many TRBV20-1
CASSVAGLAGGNGEQFF TGTGCCAGCAGCGTAGCCGGACTAGCGGGGGGTAATGGTGAGCAGTTCTTC TRBD2 TRBJ2-1 many TRBV9
CSATRQGAQRGNEQFF TGCAGTGCCACTCGACAGGGGGCGCAGCGGGGCAATGAGCAGTTCTTC TRBD1 TRBJ2-1 many TRBV20-1
CASSLGVWGRDNDTEAFF TGCGCCAGCAGCTTGGGAGTTTGGGGGCGGGACAACGACACTGAAGCTTTCTTT NA TRBJ1-1 many TRBV5-1
CSARAPVGGSEQYF TGCAGTGCTAGAGCCCCGGTCGGAGGGAGCGAGCAGTACTTC NA TRBJ2-7 many TRBV20-1
CAISESMRSPLHF TGTGCCATCAGTGAGTCGATGCGTTCACCCCTCCACTTT NA TRBJ1-6 NA TRBV10-3
CAISGGTQQPQHF TGTGCCATCAGTGGGGGGACACAACAGCCCCAGCATTTT NA TRBJ1-5 few TRBV10-3
CASTPGDTEAFF TGTGCCAGCACCCCAGGGGACACTGAAGCTTTCTTT NA TRBJ1-1 many TRBV25-1
CASSHTGTVFFYGYTF TGTGCCAGCAGCCACACCGGGACAGTCTTTTTCTATGGCTACACCTTC TRBD1 TRBJ1-2 many TRBV3-1
CASSLTGVPNTEAFF TGCGCCAGCAGCCTCACAGGGGTCCCTAACACTGAAGCTTTCTTT TRBD1 TRBJ1-1 many TRBV5-1
CSVAGGEETQYF TGCAGCGTTGCTGGGGGTGAAGAGACCCAGTACTTC NA TRBJ2-5 many TRBV29-1
CASSPFGTGGHNSPLHF TGTGCCAGCAGCCCTTTCGGGACAGGCGGGCATAATTCACCCCTCCACTTT TRBD1 TRBJ1-6 many TRBV9
CASSGGDLNNEQFF TGCGCCAGCAGCGGCGGGGATCTGAACAATGAGCAGTTCTTC NA TRBJ2-1 NA TRBV5-1
CSARDTRPSTEAFF TGCAGTGCTAGAGATACCCGACCGTCCACTGAAGCTTTCTTT NA TRBJ1-1 many TRBV20-1
CASRWSGRAASKETQYF TGTGCCAGCAGATGGAGCGGGAGGGCCGCTTCCAAAGAGACCCAGTACTTC TRBD2 TRBJ2-5 many TRBV6-2/TRBV6-3
CASSLALGSGGASDTQYF TGTGCCAGCAGTTTAGCGCTTGGTAGCGGGGGGGCATCAGATACGCAGTATTTT TRBD2 TRBJ2-3 many TRBV12-3/TRBV12-4
CASSQDRSLSGNTIYF TGCGCCAGCAGCCAAGATAGGTCTCTCTCTGGAAACACCATATATTTT NA TRBJ1-3 many TRBV4-1
CSAGGNGNTIYF TGCAGCGCAGGGGGGAATGGAAACACCATATATTTT TRBD1 TRBJ1-3 NA TRBV20-1
CSAKGSNYGYTF TGCAGTGCTAAAGGTTCTAACTATGGCTACACCTTC NA TRBJ1-2 NA TRBV20-1
CASTWGRTSNIPFYEQYF TGTGCCAGCACTTGGGGGAGGACATCTAATATCCCTTTTTACGAGCAGTACTTC NA TRBJ2-7 medium-sized TRBV28
CASQGGSEAFF TGCGCCAGCCAGGGGGGCTCTGAAGCTTTCTTT TRBD1 TRBJ1-1 many TRBV5-1
CASSPAGLAIDTQYF TGTGCCAGCAGCCCCGCGGGACTAGCTATCGATACGCAGTATTTT TRBD2 TRBJ2-3 many TRBV12-3/TRBV12-4
CASTLAGSGTEAFF TGTGCCAGCACTCTGGCCGGGTCTGGCACTGAAGCTTTCTTT NA TRBJ1-1 many TRBV27
CASSQSAGANEQFF TGTGCCAGCTCACAGTCTGCTGGCGCGAATGAGCAGTTCTTC NA TRBJ2-1 NA TRBV18
CASSPDRGGGTEAFF TGTGCCAGCAGCCCCGACAGGGGAGGCGGCACTGAAGCTTTCTTT TRBD1 TRBJ1-1 NA TRBV7-2